The TCR beta chain described here comes from a study of T-cell memory formation after mild COVID-19. Study-wide context: There were largely donor-specific TCR clusters.

This CDR3 is built from 15 residues. Germline V CDR1 and CDR2: SGHTA, FQGNSA. Trimming removed 4 bases from V and 4 bases from J, with 15 bases in between. One entry per CDR3 protein results from TCRdb running MiXCR on the 5' RACE reads. The data show about 170,000 distinct CDR3 sequences, with 10% to 15% seen just once and 2.5% to 3.5% held by the top ten. Material: PBMCs or a T cell subset sorted from them (not recorded which). The clonotype originates from a man aged 18 to 29 who had mild COVID-19 (a few samples of this study predate the infection). Cell type and time point are not known. This chain uses TRBV7-2 with TRBJ2-3, with D possibly TRBD1 on 6 matching bases. CDR3 DNA sequence: TGTGCCAGCAGCTCCGGGACAATTAGGTCAGATACGCAGTATTTT. It yields the protein CASSSGTIRSDTQYF. Full variable domain (rest looked up from reference TRBV7-2 and TRBJ2-3): GAGVSQSPSNKVTEKGKDVELRCDPISGHTALYWYRQSLGQGLEFLIYFQGNSAPDKSGLPSDRFSAERTGGSVSTLTIQRTQQEDSAVYLCASSSGTIRSDTQYFGPGTRLTVL.